This record looks at one T cell receptor (beta chain) sequence and its context. Sequencing was performed with immunoSEQ multiplex PCR; in TCRdb, only in-frame clones are kept and a portion is missing. Among about 99,000 clones, 70% to 80% were seen once, and the ten largest hold 18%. This record comes from a study of blood T cell repertoires in COVID-19. In the study overall: The United States, Italy and Spain were the sources of the acute and convalescent COVID-19 samples. T cells, B-cell-depleted T cells, or PBMCs provided the cDNA or gDNA that served as material.

The trim removed 5 bases at V and 3 bases at J, leaving 6 bases unmatched. The CDR3 contains 14 residues. From germline, CDR1 is LGHNA and CDR2 YNFKEQ. The specimen was peripheral blood. This clonotype was obtained from a woman of 80 years or more with active or convalescent COVID-19. V and J are TRBV4-2 and TRBJ2-5; 7 nucleotides agree with TRBD2. The CDR3 spells CASSVRSGKETQYF. Here the CDR3 DNA reads TGTGCCAGCAGCGTCCGGAGCGGGAAAGAGACCCAGTACTTC.